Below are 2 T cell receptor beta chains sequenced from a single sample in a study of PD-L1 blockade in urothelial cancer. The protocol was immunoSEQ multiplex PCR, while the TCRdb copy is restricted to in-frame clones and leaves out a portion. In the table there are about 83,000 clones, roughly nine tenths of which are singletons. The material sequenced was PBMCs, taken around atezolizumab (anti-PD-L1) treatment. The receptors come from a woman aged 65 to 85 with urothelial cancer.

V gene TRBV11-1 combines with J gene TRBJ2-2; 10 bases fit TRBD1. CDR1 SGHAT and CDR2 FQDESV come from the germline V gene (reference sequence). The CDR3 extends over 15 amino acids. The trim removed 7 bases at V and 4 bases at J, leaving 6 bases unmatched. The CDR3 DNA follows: TGTGCCAGCATCCGACAGGGGGCCGGCACCGGGGAGCTGTTTTTT. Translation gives CASIRQGAGTGELFF.

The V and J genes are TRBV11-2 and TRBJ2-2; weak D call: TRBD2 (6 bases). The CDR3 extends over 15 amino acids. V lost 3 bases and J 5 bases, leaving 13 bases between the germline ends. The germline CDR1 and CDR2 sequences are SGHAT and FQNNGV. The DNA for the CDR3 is TGTGCCAGCAGCTTGGTAGGAGGGCGGACCGGGGAGCTGTTTTTT. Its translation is CASSLVGGRTGELFF.